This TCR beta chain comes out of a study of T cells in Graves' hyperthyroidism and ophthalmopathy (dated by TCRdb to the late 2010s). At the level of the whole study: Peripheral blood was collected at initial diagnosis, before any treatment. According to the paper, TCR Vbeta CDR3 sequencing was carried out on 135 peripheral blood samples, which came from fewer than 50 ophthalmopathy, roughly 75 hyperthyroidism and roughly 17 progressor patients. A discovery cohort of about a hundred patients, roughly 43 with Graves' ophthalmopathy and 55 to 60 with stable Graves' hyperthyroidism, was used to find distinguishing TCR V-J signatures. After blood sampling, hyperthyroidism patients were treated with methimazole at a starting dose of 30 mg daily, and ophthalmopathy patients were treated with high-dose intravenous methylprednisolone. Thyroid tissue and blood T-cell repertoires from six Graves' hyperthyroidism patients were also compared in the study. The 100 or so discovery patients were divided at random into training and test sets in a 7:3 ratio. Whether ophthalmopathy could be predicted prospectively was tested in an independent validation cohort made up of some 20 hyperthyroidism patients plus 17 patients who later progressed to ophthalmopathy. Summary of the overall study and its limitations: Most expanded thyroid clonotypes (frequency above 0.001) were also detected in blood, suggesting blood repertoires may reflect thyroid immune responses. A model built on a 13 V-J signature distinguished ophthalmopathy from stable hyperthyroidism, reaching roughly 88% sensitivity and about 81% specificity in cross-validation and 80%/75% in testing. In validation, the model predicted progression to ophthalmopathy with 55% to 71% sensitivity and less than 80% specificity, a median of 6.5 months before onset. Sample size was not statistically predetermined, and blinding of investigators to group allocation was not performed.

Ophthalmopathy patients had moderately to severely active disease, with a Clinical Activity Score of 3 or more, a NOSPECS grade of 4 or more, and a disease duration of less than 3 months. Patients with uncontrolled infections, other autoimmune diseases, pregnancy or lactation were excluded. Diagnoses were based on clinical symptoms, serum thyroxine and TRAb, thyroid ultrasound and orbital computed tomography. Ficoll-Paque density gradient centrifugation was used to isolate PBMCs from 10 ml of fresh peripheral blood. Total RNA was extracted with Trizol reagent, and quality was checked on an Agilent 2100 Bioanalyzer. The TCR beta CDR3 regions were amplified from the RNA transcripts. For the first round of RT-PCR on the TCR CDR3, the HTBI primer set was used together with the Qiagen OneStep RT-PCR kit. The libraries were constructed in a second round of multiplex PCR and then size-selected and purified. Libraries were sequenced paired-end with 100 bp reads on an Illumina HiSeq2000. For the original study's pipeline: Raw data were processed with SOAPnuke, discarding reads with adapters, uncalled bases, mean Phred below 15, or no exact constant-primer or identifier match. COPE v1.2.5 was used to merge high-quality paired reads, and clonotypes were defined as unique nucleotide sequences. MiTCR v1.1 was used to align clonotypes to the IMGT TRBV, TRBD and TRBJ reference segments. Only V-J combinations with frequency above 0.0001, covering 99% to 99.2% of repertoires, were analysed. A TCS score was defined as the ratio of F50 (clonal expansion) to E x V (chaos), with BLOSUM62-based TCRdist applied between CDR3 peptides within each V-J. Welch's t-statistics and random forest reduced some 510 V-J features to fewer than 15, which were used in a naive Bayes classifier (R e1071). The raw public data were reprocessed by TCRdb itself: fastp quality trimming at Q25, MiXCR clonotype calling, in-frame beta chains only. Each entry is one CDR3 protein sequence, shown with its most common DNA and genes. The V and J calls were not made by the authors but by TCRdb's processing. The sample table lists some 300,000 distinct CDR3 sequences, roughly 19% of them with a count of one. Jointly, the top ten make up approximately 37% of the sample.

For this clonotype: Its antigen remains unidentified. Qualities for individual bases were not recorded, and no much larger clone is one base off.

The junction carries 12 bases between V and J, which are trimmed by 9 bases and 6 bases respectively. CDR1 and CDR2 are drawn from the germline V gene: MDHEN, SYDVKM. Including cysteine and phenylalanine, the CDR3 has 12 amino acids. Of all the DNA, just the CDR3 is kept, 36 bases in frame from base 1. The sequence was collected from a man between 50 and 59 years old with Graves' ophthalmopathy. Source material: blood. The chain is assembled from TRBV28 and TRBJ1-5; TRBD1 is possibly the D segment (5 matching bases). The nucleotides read TGTGCCAGTCGGGGGAGCGGTCAGCCCCAGCATTTT. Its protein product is CASRGSGQPQHF.